The 32 T cell receptor beta chains presented below share a single source sample, sequenced in a study of T cells expressing NK-cell markers. TCRdb re-called the 5' RACE reads and gives one entry per CDR3 protein, without DNA. Recorded for this sample: about 440,000 distinct CDR3 sequences. The sequenced sample was blood T cells: a sorted CD56 or NKG2C T cell subset, CD4+ or CD8+ T cells, or bulk PBMC T cells (not recorded which). All receptors derive from a woman between 18 and 75 years old in good health.

CDR3 region: CASRTDRGGIYNEQFF. The chain couples TRBV6-1 to TRBJ2-1; TCRdb proposes TRBD1, but this gene call is untestable without DNA. The CDR3 sequence is 16 residues long. The germline V gene encodes CDR1 MNHNS and CDR2 SASEGT.

The genes are TRBV19 and TRBJ1-1; no DNA is available, so the TRBD1 call from TCRdb remains unchecked. The germline CDR1 and CDR2 sequences are LNHDA and SQIVND (reference sequence). The CDR3 has 14 amino acids. CDR3 in amino acids: CASSGSPVGTEAFF.

The chain couples TRBV7-2 to TRBJ2-4; TCRdb gives TRBD1 as the D gene, but with no DNA this cannot be confirmed. There are 16 residues in the CDR3. The germline V gene encodes CDR1 SGHTA and CDR2 FQGNSA. CDR3 sequence reads: CASSWGTTLAKNIQYF.

The rearrangement joins TRBV28 to TRBJ2-1; the D gene TCRdb calls, TRBD1, cannot be checked with no DNA. CDR1 and CDR2 (germline): MDHEN, SYDVKM. The CDR3 consists of 13 residues. CDR3 residues: CASSSGDNNEQFF.

The chain is built from TRBV30 and TRBJ1-5. The germline CDR1 and CDR2 sequences are GTSNPN and SVGIG (reference sequence). CDR3 length: 13 residues. The CDR3 sequence: CAWRGQGNQPQHF. The full variable domain, with the rest looked up from reference TRBV30 and TRBJ1-5, is SQTIHQWPATLVQPVGSPLSLECTVEGTSNPNLYWYRQAAGRGLQLLFYSVGIGQISSEVPQNLSASRPQDRQFILSSKKLLLSDSGFYLCAWRGQGNQPQHFGDGTRLSIL.

The CDR3 region is CASSVFGSQLTDTQYF. The chain joins TRBV11-2 to TRBJ2-3. Germline lookup yields CDR1 SGHAT and CDR2 FQNNGV. The CDR3 is 16 amino acids.

This chain joins TRBV6-1 and TRBJ1-1; TCRdb's D call, TRBD1, is unchecked because there is no DNA. Germline V CDR1 and CDR2: MNHNS, SASEGT. CDR3 length equals 16 residues. The CDR3 spells CASSEGLWGLNTEAFF.

The J gene is TRBJ2-1, the V gene TRBV3-1; the D gene TCRdb calls, TRBD2, cannot be checked with no DNA. The CDR3 length is 14 residues. Germline-derived CDR1 and CDR2 are LGHDT and YNNKEL (reference sequence). The CDR3 is CASTGGLAYNEQFF.

The J gene is TRBJ1-2, the V gene TRBV4-1. In germline, CDR1 is MGHRA, CDR2 YSYEKL. There are 13 residues in the CDR3. The CDR3 sequence is CASSQDFSYGYTF.

The chain couples TRBV12-3 or TRBV12-4 to TRBJ1-5; with no DNA, the TCRdb D assignment of TRBD1 cannot be verified. The CDR3 contains 14 residues. The CDR3 spells CASRQDRSNQPQHF.

The rearrangement joins TRBV20-1 to TRBJ1-5; no DNA is available, so the TRBD1 call from TCRdb remains unchecked. Germline CDR1 is DFQATT and CDR2 is SNEGSKA (reference sequence). This CDR3 comprises 14 residues. The CDR3 sequence: CSASRSQSNQPQHF.

This chain uses TRBV5-1 with TRBJ1-1. The length of the CDR3 is 13 residues. The germline V gene encodes CDR1 SGHRS and CDR2 YFSETQ. CDR3 amino acids: CASTRGANTEAFF.

This chain joins TRBV5-1 and TRBJ2-3. Germline V gene lookup returns CDR1 SGHRS and CDR2 YFSETQ. The CDR3 has 14 amino acids. CDR3: CASSLWRSTDTQYF.

V gene TRBV5-1 combines with J gene TRBJ2-4; as DNA is missing, the TRBD2 call by TCRdb cannot be tested. Germline values: CDR1 SGHRS, CDR2 YFSETQ. The CDR3 is 16 residues long. The CDR3 here is CASSWLAVGAKNIQYF.

V is TRBV6-5 and J is TRBJ2-3; the D gene TCRdb calls, TRBD1, cannot be checked with no DNA. The CDR3 covers 16 residues. The germline gives CDR1 MNHEY, CDR2 SVGAGI. CDR3 amino acids: CASSYTGTGFGDTQYF.

The chain combines TRBV24-1 with TRBJ2-1; no DNA is available, so the TRBD1 call from TCRdb remains unchecked. This CDR3 spans 14 amino acids. Germline V CDR1 and CDR2: KGHDR, SFDVKD. The CDR3 protein is CATSVTGGGNEQFF.

The V call is TRBV25-1, the J call TRBJ2-2; TCRdb indicates TRBD1, and absent DNA this call remains unverified. The CDR3 sequence is 15 residues long. From germline, CDR1 is MGHDK and CDR2 SYGVNS. The CDR3 spells CASSDGTGDTGELFF.

The genes are TRBV18 and TRBJ2-3; there is no DNA to check the TCRdb D call of TRBD2. The germline gives CDR1 KGHSH, CDR2 LQKENI. The CDR3 sequence is 16 residues long. CDR3 region: CASSRTSGSVTDTQYF.

V gene TRBV15 combines with J gene TRBJ2-1; the TRBD2 assignment by TCRdb is unverifiable without DNA. Per the germline V gene, CDR1 is LNHNV and CDR2 is YYDKDF (reference sequence). This CDR3 is built from 16 residues. CDR3 sequence reads: CATSSLQAGGIDEQFF.

The genes are TRBV5-6 and TRBJ1-3; the TCRdb D gene call, TRBD1, has no DNA to confirm it. Looked up from germline, CDR1 is SGHDT and CDR2 is YYEEEE. The CDR3 spans 16 residues. CDR3 protein: CASSLRGLSSGNTIYF.

The rearrangement uses TRBV5-1 and TRBJ2-3; TCRdb designates TRBD1, a call that cannot be tested without DNA. Germline V gene data show CDR1 as SGHRS and CDR2 as YFSETQ. This CDR3 is 15 amino acids long. This chain's CDR3 is CASSLPGGTGDTQYF.

The chain carries TRBV5-1 and TRBJ2-1. The germline CDR1 and CDR2 sequences are SGHRS and YFSETQ. The CDR3 extends over 16 amino acids. The CDR3 region is CASSSADVYSYNEQFF.

V usage is TRBV19 and J usage is TRBJ2-4; TCRdb calls TRBD1, which cannot be checked without DNA. The length of the CDR3 is 14 residues. Germline-derived CDR1 and CDR2 are LNHDA and SQIVND (reference sequence). This CDR3 is CASSGPGQVDIQYF.

V gene TRBV28 combines with J gene TRBJ1-5. Germline CDR1 is MDHEN and CDR2 is SYDVKM. CDR3 length equals 17 residues. Here the CDR3 reads CASRGGRIPLSNQPQHF.

V and J are TRBV28 and TRBJ2-4. CDR1 MDHEN and CDR2 SYDVKM come from the germline V gene. This CDR3 has 15 residues. The CDR3 sequence: CASSFGDLAKNIQYF.

The CDR3 sequence: CASSGGTITSLPHTGELFF. The chain is built from TRBV4-2 and TRBJ2-2; the TRBD2 assignment by TCRdb is unverifiable without DNA. Per germline, CDR1 LGHNA and CDR2 YNFKEQ. The CDR3 covers 19 residues.

This chain connects TRBV19 to TRBJ2-1; lacking DNA, the TRBD2 call made by TCRdb goes unchecked. CDR3 length: 14 residues. Germline assignment: CDR1 LNHDA and CDR2 SQIVND (reference sequence). This CDR3 is CASSVSGSNNEQFF.

The chain combines TRBV4-2 with TRBJ1-1; TCRdb picks TRBD1, but there is no DNA to check that call. CDR1 LGHNA and CDR2 YNFKEQ come from the germline V gene. The CDR3 sequence is 15 residues long. The CDR3 loop is CASRRPEVMNTEAFF.

V gene TRBV19 combines with J gene TRBJ2-1; the D gene TCRdb calls, TRBD2, cannot be checked with no DNA. CDR1 and CDR2 from the germline V gene are LNHDA and SQIVND (reference sequence). The CDR3 is made up of 15 amino acids. CDR3 protein: CASSMGRLALNEQFF.

The CDR3 reads CASSQEGHRLNTEAFF. The chain couples TRBV14 to TRBJ1-1. The CDR3 spans 16 residues. The germline V gene has CDR1 SGHDN and CDR2 FVKESK.

The gene calls are TRBV28 and TRBJ1-2. Looked up from germline, CDR1 is MDHEN and CDR2 is SYDVKM. The length of the CDR3 is 12 residues. The CDR3 sequence: CASSPADYGYTF.

The chain links TRBV27 to TRBJ2-2; the TCRdb D gene call, TRBD2, has no DNA to confirm it. The CDR3 is 14 residues long. In germline, CDR1 is MNHEY, CDR2 SMNVEV (reference sequence). The CDR3 spells CASGRGGYTGELFF.